A single T cell receptor beta chain is shown here with its context. The data derive from a study of blood T cell repertoires in COVID-19. About the research overall: Acute and convalescent COVID-19 samples came from the United States, Italy and Spain. PBMCs, B-cell-depleted T cells, or T cells were the source of the cDNA or gDNA that made up the material.

This CDR3 comprises 14 residues. CDR1 is LNHNV, CDR2 YYDKDF, per germline (reference sequence). V dropped 5 bases and J dropped 1 base, with 8 bases sitting between them. Clones were read by immunoSEQ multiplex PCR, and TCRdb kept only the in-frame ones, dropping some. The table has some 100,000 clones, roughly 92% seen once. The V and J genes are TRBV15 and TRBJ2-2, with D perhaps TRBD2 (6 bases). Sequencing was performed on peripheral blood. The receptor's source is a man in his 70s with acute or convalescent COVID-19. CDR3 residues: CATSPGGNTGELFF. CDR3 sequence (DNA): TGTGCCACCAGCCCCGGGGGGAACACCGGGGAGCTGTTTTTT.